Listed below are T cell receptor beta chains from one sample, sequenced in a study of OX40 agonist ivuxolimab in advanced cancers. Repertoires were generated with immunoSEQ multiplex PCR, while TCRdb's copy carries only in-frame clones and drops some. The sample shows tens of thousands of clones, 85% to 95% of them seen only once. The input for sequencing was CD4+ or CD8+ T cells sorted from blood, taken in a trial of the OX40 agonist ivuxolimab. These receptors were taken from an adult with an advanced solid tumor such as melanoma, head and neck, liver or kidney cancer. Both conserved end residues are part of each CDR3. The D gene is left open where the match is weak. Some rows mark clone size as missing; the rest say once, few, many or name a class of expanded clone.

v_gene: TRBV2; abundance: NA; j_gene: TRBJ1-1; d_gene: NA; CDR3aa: CASSENGEAFF; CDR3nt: TGTGCCAGCAGTGAAAACGGTGAAGCTTTCTTT
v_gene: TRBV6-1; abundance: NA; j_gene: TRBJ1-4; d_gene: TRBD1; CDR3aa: CARTKGQGAGKLFF; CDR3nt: TGTGCCAGGACAAAGGGACAGGGGGCAGGAAAACTGTTTTTT
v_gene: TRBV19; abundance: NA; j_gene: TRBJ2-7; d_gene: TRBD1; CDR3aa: CASSISGTGRYEQYF; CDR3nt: TGTGCCAGTAGTATTTCCGGGACAGGGAGGTACGAGCAGTACTTC
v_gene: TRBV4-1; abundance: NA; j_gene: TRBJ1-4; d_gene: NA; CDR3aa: CASSRAEIHGEKLFF; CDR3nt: TGCGCCAGCAGCCGAGCGGAAATCCATGGGGAAAAACTGTTTTTT
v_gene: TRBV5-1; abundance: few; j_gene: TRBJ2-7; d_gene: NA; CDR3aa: CASSVRDGSSYEQYF; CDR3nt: TGCGCCAGCAGCGTCCGGGACGGGAGCTCCTACGAGCAGTACTTC
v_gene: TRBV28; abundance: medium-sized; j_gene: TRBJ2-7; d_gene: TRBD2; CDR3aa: CASSWWGGNAVEQYF; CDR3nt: TGTGCCAGCAGTTGGTGGGGGGGGAACGCGGTCGAGCAGTACTTC
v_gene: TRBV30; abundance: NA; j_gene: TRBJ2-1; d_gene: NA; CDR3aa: CAWSGSYNEQFF; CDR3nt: TGTGCCTGGAGCGGGAGCTACAATGAGCAGTTCTTC
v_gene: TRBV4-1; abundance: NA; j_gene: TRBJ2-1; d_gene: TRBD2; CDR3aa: CASSQASGRGYNEQFF; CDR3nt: TGCGCCAGCAGCCAAGCTAGCGGAAGAGGCTACAATGAGCAGTTCTTC
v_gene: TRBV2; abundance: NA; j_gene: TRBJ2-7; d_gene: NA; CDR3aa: CASSVSPTSPPLEQYF; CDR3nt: TGTGCCAGCAGCGTCTCCCCAACAAGCCCCCCCTTGGAGCAGTACTTC
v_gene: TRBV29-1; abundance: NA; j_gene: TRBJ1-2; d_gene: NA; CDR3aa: CSVFSAMSPSSIDYGYTF; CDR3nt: TGCAGCGTTTTCTCTGCAATGAGTCCATCATCAATCGACTATGGCTACACCTTC
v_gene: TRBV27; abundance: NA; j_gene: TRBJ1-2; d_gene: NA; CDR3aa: CASSSGPSTGGYTF; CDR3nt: TGTGCCAGCAGTTCTGGACCCTCGACGGGGGGCTACACCTTC
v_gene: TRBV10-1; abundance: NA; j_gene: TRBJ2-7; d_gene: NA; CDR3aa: CASSEGVYEQYF; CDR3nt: TGCGCCAGCAGTGAGGGAGTCTACGAGCAGTACTTC
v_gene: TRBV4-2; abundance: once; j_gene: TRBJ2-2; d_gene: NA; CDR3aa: CASSQSVSLAGELFF; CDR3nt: TGTGCCAGCAGCCAAAGTGTTTCATTGGCCGGGGAGCTGTTTTTT
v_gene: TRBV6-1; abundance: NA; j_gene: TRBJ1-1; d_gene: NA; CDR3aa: CASRLGFTEAFF; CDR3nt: TGTGCCAGCAGGTTGGGGTTCACTGAAGCTTTCTTT
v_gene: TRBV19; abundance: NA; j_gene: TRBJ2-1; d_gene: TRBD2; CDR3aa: CASSMVSGIFNEQFF; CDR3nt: TGTGCCAGTAGTATGGTTAGCGGGATTTTCAATGAGCAGTTCTTC
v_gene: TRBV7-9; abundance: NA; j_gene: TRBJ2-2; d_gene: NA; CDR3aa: CASSLDLGQNTGELFF; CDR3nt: TGTGCCAGCAGCTTAGACCTGGGACAGAACACCGGGGAGCTGTTTTTT
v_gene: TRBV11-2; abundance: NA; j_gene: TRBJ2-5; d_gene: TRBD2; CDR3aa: CASSLAAGGGETQYF; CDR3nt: TGTGCCAGCAGCTTAGCGGCGGGAGGGGGAGAGACCCAGTACTTC
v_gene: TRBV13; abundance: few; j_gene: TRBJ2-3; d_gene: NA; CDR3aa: CASSSSLVRTQYF; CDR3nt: TGTGCCAGCAGCTCTAGCCTGGTACGGACGCAGTATTTT
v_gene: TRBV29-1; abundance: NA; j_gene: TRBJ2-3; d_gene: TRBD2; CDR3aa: CSVPGLALYTDTQYF; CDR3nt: TGCAGCGTCCCGGGACTAGCTCTTTATACAGATACGCAGTATTTT
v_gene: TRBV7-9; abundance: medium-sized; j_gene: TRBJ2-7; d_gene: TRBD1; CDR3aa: CASSLDGTGNHEQYF; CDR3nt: TGTGCCAGCAGCTTGGATGGGACAGGGAACCACGAGCAGTACTTC
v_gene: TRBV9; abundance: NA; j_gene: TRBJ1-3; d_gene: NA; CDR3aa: CASSDDHSGNTIYF; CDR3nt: TGTGCCAGCAGCGACGACCACTCTGGAAACACCATATATTTT
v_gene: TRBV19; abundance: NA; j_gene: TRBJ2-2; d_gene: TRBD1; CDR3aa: CASSIRDRGVNTGELFF; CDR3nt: TGTGCCAGTAGTATAAGAGACAGGGGCGTGAACACCGGGGAGCTGTTTTTT
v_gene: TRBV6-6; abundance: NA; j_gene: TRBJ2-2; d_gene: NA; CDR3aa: CASSYSGFHTGELFF; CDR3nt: TGTGCCAGCAGTTATTCAGGGTTTCACACCGGGGAGCTGTTTTTT
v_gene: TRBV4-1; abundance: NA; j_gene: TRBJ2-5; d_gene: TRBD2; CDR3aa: CASSQGGGTAETQYF; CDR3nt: TGCGCCAGCAGCCAGGGGGGAGGGACCGCAGAGACCCAGTACTTC
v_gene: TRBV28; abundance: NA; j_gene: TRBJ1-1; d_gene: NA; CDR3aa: CASSLSREGTEAFF; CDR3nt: TGTGCCAGCAGTTTAAGCAGGGAGGGGACTGAAGCTTTCTTT
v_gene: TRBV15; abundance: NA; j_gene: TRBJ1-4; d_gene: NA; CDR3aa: CATSRDQGPLEKLFF; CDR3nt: TGTGCCACCAGCAGAGATCAGGGTCCCTTGGAAAAACTGTTTTTT
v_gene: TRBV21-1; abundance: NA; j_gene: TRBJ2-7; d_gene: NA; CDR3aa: CASSKAIGTGKAYEQYF; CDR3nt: TGTGCCAGCAGCAAAGCGATAGGGACAGGGAAGGCCTACGAGCAGTACTTC